This is a list of T cell receptor beta chains from one sample in a study of cytomegalovirus exposure and HLA in healthy donors. Sequencing was performed with immunoSEQ multiplex PCR; in TCRdb, only in-frame clones are kept and a portion is missing. This table holds over 70,000 clones. The sample was PBMCs. The source of these receptors is a woman aged 40 to 49 in good health and CMV-seropositive. CDR3s include the opening cysteine and the closing phenylalanine or tryptophan. A D gene is named only where the DNA matches it firmly.

j_gene: TRBJ1-3; v_gene: TRBV5-3; d_gene: .; CDR3nt: TGTGCCAGAAGCTTGAGAGACACCATATATTTT; CDR3aa: CARSLRDTIYF
j_gene: TRBJ2-3; v_gene: TRBV7-2; d_gene: TRBD1; CDR3nt: TGTGCCAGCAGCATTAACAGGGGAACAGATACGCAGTATTTT; CDR3aa: CASSINRGTDTQYF
j_gene: TRBJ1-2; v_gene: TRBV7-2; d_gene: .; CDR3nt: TGTGCCAGCAGCGGGGCCAGTAACTATGGCTACACCTTC; CDR3aa: CASSGASNYGYTF
j_gene: TRBJ2-1; v_gene: TRBV29-1; d_gene: TRBD2; CDR3nt: TGCAGCGGTGCTAGCGGGGGGGACGGTGAGCAGTTCTTC; CDR3aa: CSGASGGDGEQFF
j_gene: TRBJ2-5; v_gene: TRBV7-8; d_gene: TRBD1; CDR3nt: TGTGCCAGCAGCGCCACAGGGGGCTGGGAGACCCAGTACTTC; CDR3aa: CASSATGGWETQYF
j_gene: TRBJ1-2; v_gene: TRBV27; d_gene: TRBD1; CDR3nt: TGTGCCAGCAGTCCAGGACAGGGGGCTGGCTACACCTTC; CDR3aa: CASSPGQGAGYTF
j_gene: TRBJ2-7; v_gene: TRBV19; d_gene: .; CDR3nt: TGTGCCAGTAGTCTACGCCCCACCTACGAGCAGTACTTC; CDR3aa: CASSLRPTYEQYF
j_gene: TRBJ2-7; v_gene: TRBV20-1; d_gene: TRBD1; CDR3nt: TGCAGTGCTAGAGGGGACAGGGAGAAGTTC; CDR3aa: CSARGDREKF
j_gene: TRBJ2-1; v_gene: TRBV13; d_gene: TRBD2; CDR3nt: TGTGCCAGCAGCAAGACTAGCGGGAGAAACAATGAGCAGTTCTTC; CDR3aa: CASSKTSGRNNEQFF
j_gene: TRBJ2-7; v_gene: TRBV9; d_gene: TRBD2; CDR3nt: TGTGCCAGCAGCGTAGGCTTAGGACTAGCGAGGGAGCAGTACTTC; CDR3aa: CASSVGLGLAREQYF
j_gene: TRBJ2-3; v_gene: TRBV6-5; d_gene: TRBD2; CDR3nt: TGTGCCAGCAGTAGGGCGGGGGGCCTAATCGCGCAGTATTTT; CDR3aa: CASSRAGGLIAQYF
j_gene: TRBJ2-7; v_gene: TRBV6-5; d_gene: TRBD1; CDR3nt: TGTGCCAGCAAAATGGGGACAGGGACCTACGAGCAGTACTTC; CDR3aa: CASKMGTGTYEQYF
j_gene: TRBJ2-3; v_gene: TRBV5-4; d_gene: .; CDR3nt: TGTGCCAGCAGCTTGGAGAGTCGGGATGTAGATACGCAGTATTTT; CDR3aa: CASSLESRDVDTQYF
j_gene: TRBJ1-5; v_gene: TRBV4-2; d_gene: TRBD1; CDR3nt: TGTGCCAGCAGCCAGGTAAGAGGACAGGGAGGAAATCAGCCCCAGCATTTT; CDR3aa: CASSQVRGQGGNQPQHF
j_gene: TRBJ2-6; v_gene: TRBV4-3; d_gene: TRBD1; CDR3nt: TGCGCCAGCAGCTCAGGACAGGACTCTGGGGCCAACGTCCTGACTTTC; CDR3aa: CASSSGQDSGANVLTF
j_gene: TRBJ2-7; v_gene: TRBV11-1; d_gene: TRBD1; CDR3nt: TGTGCCAGCAGCTTAGAAACAGGGGGTACCTACGAGCAGTACTTC; CDR3aa: CASSLETGGTYEQYF
j_gene: TRBJ1-1; v_gene: TRBV28; d_gene: .; CDR3nt: TGTGCCAGCAGTCAATGGAGTGGGGCGAGAGCTTTCTTT; CDR3aa: CASSQWSGARAFF
j_gene: TRBJ1-1; v_gene: TRBV7-6; d_gene: TRBD1; CDR3nt: TGTGCCAGCAGCTTGACAGGGGCCGGTGGGAACACTGAAGCTTTCTTT; CDR3aa: CASSLTGAGGNTEAFF
j_gene: TRBJ2-3; v_gene: TRBV6-1; d_gene: TRBD2; CDR3nt: TGTGCCAGCAGTGATGGGACTAGCGGGAGCACAGATACGCAGTATTTT; CDR3aa: CASSDGTSGSTDTQYF
j_gene: TRBJ2-3; v_gene: TRBV1; d_gene: .; CDR3nt: TGCACCAGCAGCCAAGATAAGGCGGGGCTATCCACAGATACGCAGTATTTT; CDR3aa: CTSSQDKAGLSTDTQYF
j_gene: TRBJ2-3; v_gene: TRBV10-2; d_gene: TRBD2; CDR3nt: TGCGCCAGCAGTGCTCTAGCGGAGATCACAGATACGCAGTATTTT; CDR3aa: CASSALAEITDTQYF
j_gene: TRBJ1-1; v_gene: TRBV9; d_gene: .; CDR3nt: TGTGCCAGCAGCCTAGGCCGGGGGAGGAACACTGAAGCTTTCTTT; CDR3aa: CASSLGRGRNTEAFF
j_gene: TRBJ1-2; v_gene: TRBV7-2; d_gene: TRBD1; CDR3nt: TGTGCCAGCAGCTTACGGACAGGGGGCGACTATGGCTACACCTTC; CDR3aa: CASSLRTGGDYGYTF
j_gene: TRBJ2-1; v_gene: TRBV14; d_gene: .; CDR3nt: TGTGCCAGCAGCCAAGGTCGACTGGTTGAGCAGTTCTTC; CDR3aa: CASSQGRLVEQFF
j_gene: TRBJ1-5; v_gene: TRBV5-6; d_gene: TRBD1; CDR3nt: TGTGCCAGCACTACATCCAGAACAGGGGGCGCGGGGCAGCCCCAGCATTTT; CDR3aa: CASTTSRTGGAGQPQHF
j_gene: TRBJ1-1; v_gene: TRBV6-6; d_gene: .; CDR3nt: TGTGCCAGCAGTGACAGCCTAAACACTGAAGCTTTCTTT; CDR3aa: CASSDSLNTEAFF
j_gene: TRBJ1-1; v_gene: TRBV7-9; d_gene: .; CDR3nt: TGTGCCAGCAGCTTGCAGGGTGGGGTACACACTGAAGCTTTCTTT; CDR3aa: CASSLQGGVHTEAFF